This T cell receptor beta chain stems from a study of identical twins. V shed 0 bases, J shed 3 bases, and the junction held 20 bases outside the gene matches. CDR1 is SGHRS and CDR2 is YFSETQ in the germline V gene. This CDR3 comprises 20 residues. For this clonotype: Its antigen is currently unknown.

Points from the study as a whole: Compared with models, monozygotic twins showed more out-of-frame TCR alpha sharing.

TCRdb redid the calling of the 5' RACE reads with MiXCR, one entry per CDR3 protein. This table has approximately 1.8 million distinct CDR3 sequences, around 33% appearing once. The sequenced sample was cord blood. The origin of this receptor is a newborn girl in good health. V usage is TRBV5-1 and J usage is TRBJ2-7; the match to TRBD2 covers 8 bases. The CDR3 DNA follows: TGCGCCAGCAGCTTGGCCTTTTCGGGAGGGTGCGGTAGTTGTATCTACGAGCAGTACTTC. This translates into CASSLAFSGGCGSCIYEQYF.